These 28 T cell receptor beta chains share one sample of origin, sequenced in a study of blood T cell repertoires in COVID-19. Some clones are missing from TCRdb's copy, which holds only in-frame ones; the method was immunoSEQ multiplex PCR. The table has roughly 280,000 clones, roughly 90% seen once. Sequencing input: PBMCs or T cells enriched from blood (not recorded which). The receptors stem from a middle-aged man who had been exposed to COVID-19.

This clone showed up just once. This chain connects TRBV7-3 to TRBJ2-3; weak D call: TRBD1 (6 bases). The V end lost 2 bases, the J end lost 5 bases, and 11 bases lay between the germline ends. Germline V gene lookup returns CDR1 SGHTA and CDR2 FQGTGA. This CDR3 contains 14 residues. The chain's CDR3 is CASSLGGQVDTQYF. Written as DNA, the CDR3 is TGTGCCAGCAGCTTAGGGGGCCAGGTAGATACGCAGTATTTT.

V gene TRBV4-3 combines with J gene TRBJ2-1; D ambiguous. The V end was cut by 0 bases, the J end by 4 bases, with 10 bases between. The CDR3 is 15 amino acids. Germline V gene data show CDR1 as LGHNA and CDR2 as YSLEER. This CDR3 is CASSQDRSAYNEQFF. The CDR3 DNA reads as TGCGCCAGCAGCCAAGACCGGTCCGCGTACAATGAGCAGTTCTTC.

The chain couples TRBV6-1 to TRBJ2-7, with D perhaps TRBD1 (5 bases). The germline CDR1 and CDR2 sequences are MNHNS and SASEGT. The V end lost 1 base, the J end lost 2 bases, and 9 bases lay between the germline ends. The CDR3 runs to 14 residues. The CDR3 bases are TGTGCCAGCAGTGAAGGCGACAGTGCCTACGAGCAGTACTTC. It is translated as CASSEGDSAYEQYF.

The genes are TRBV30 and TRBJ2-2; 7 bases are shared with TRBD2. J gave up 6 bases and V 2 bases, and 6 bases lay outside the gene matches. This CDR3 contains 14 residues. Germline assignment: CDR1 GTSNPN and CDR2 SVGIG (reference sequence). Here the CDR3 DNA reads TGTGCCTGGAGTCTACGGGAGGCCCCCGGGGAGCTGTTTTTT. Its translation is CAWSLREAPGELFF.

This sequence joins TRBV11-1 and TRBJ2-3; D is undetermined. V was clipped by 2 bases and J by 14 bases, with 17 bases between them. Germline values: CDR1 SGHAT, CDR2 FQDESV (reference sequence). CDR3 length equals 13 residues. CDR3 in amino acids: CASSLSGGSLAYF. The CDR3 region has the DNA TGTGCCAGCAGCTTATCGGGTGGTAGCTTGGCGTATTTT.

V gene TRBV5-4 combines with J gene TRBJ2-5; possible D gene TRBD2, 5 bases. V dropped 0 bases and J dropped 5 bases, with 8 bases sitting between them. This CDR3 spans 13 amino acids. Germline CDR1 is SGHNT and CDR2 is YYREEE (reference sequence). The CDR3 loop reads CASSLAGVETQYF. As DNA, the CDR3 is TGTGCCAGCAGCTTGGCCGGGGTGGAGACCCAGTACTTC.

J is TRBJ2-5 and V is TRBV7-9, with a tentative D call TRBD2 (5 bases). V lost 4 bases to trimming and J lost 0 bases, with 9 bases between them. Germline V lookup: CDR1 SEHNR, CDR2 FQNEAQ (reference sequence). There are 14 residues in the CDR3. The DNA for the CDR3 is TGTGCCAGCAGCTCACCGGGGAACCAAGAGACCCAGTACTTC. Translating it yields CASSSPGNQETQYF.

The CDR3 here is CASRQFSGNQPQHF. Written as DNA, the CDR3 is TGTGCCAGTAGACAGTTCTCTGGCAATCAGCCCCAGCATTTT. The chain is built from TRBV19 and TRBJ1-5; D remains ambiguous. The germline CDR1 and CDR2 sequences are LNHDA and SQIVND (reference sequence). V was shortened by 6 bases and J by 2 bases, with 11 bases between the two germline ends. The CDR3 length is 14 residues.

The gene calls are TRBV29-1 and TRBJ1-2, with 9 bases matching TRBD1. Trimming at V came to 4 bases and at J to 4 bases, leaving 4 bases not matched to a gene. There are 13 residues in the CDR3. Per the germline V gene, CDR1 is SQVTM and CDR2 is ANQGSEA. Here the CDR3 reads CSVGTGESYGYTF. The CDR3 DNA reads TGCAGCGTTGGGACAGGGGAGAGCTATGGCTACACCTTC.

The chain combines TRBV5-1 with TRBJ1-1, with TRBD1 identical over 11 bases. The CDR3 length is 17 residues. V lost 3 bases and J lost 2; bases outside the gene matches: 9. Germline CDR1 reads SGHRS; CDR2 reads YFSETQ. The CDR3 is CASSSDRTGGYNTEAFF. The CDR3 nucleotides are TGCGCCAGCAGCTCCGATCGGACAGGGGGCTATAACACTGAAGCTTTCTTT.

The rearrangement joins TRBV15 to TRBJ1-5; D is perhaps TRBD1 (5 bases). The CDR3 totals 17 residues. V lost 0 bases to trimming and J lost 0 bases, with 12 bases between them. Germline V CDR1 and CDR2: LNHNV, YYDKDF (reference sequence). The CDR3 region is CATSRENTGYSNQPQHF. The CDR3 DNA reads TGTGCCACCAGCAGAGAGAATACAGGATATAGCAATCAGCCCCAGCATTTT.

The V gene is TRBV18, the J gene TRBJ2-1; TRBD2 agrees at 13 bases. V was pared by 3 bases and J by 1 base, with 9 bases of the junction left unmatched. The CDR3 covers 19 residues. Germline values: CDR1 KGHSH, CDR2 LQKENI. The CDR3 loop reads CASSPLGGLAGLSYNEQFF. The CDR3 coding sequence is TGTGCCAGCTCACCCCTCGGGGGACTAGCGGGACTGTCCTACAATGAGCAGTTCTTC. Full variable domain (rest looked up from reference TRBV18 and TRBJ2-1): NAGVMQNPRHLVRRRGQEARLRCSPMKGHSHVYWYRQLPEEGLKFMVYLQKENIIDESGMPKERFSAEFPKEGPSILRIQQVVRGDSAAYFCASSPLGGLAGLSYNEQFFGPGTRLTVL.

The chain carries TRBV11-3 and TRBJ2-5; the D gene is possibly TRBD2 (6 bases). V lost 1 base and J lost 0, with 21 bases in between. CDR3 size: 19 residues. Looked up from germline, CDR1 is SGHNT and CDR2 is YENEEA. CDR3 in amino acids: CASSLVPGSIAENQETQYF. The DNA of the CDR3 is TGTGCCAGCAGCTTAGTGCCAGGGTCCATAGCGGAGAACCAAGAGACCCAGTACTTC.

The rearrangement joins TRBV30 to TRBJ1-1, with unresolved D. From germline, CDR1 is GTSNPN and CDR2 SVGIG (reference sequence). This CDR3 has 18 amino acids. The V end was cut by 0 bases, the J end by 0 bases, with 20 bases between. CDR3 protein: CAWSVHQSVEDMNTEAFF. The CDR3 nucleotides read TGTGCCTGGAGTGTACACCAGAGTGTGGAAGACATGAACACTGAAGCTTTCTTT.

The chain couples TRBV24-1 to TRBJ2-2; 13 nucleotides agree with TRBD2. The CDR3 is 20 residues long. Germline CDR1 and CDR2: KGHDR and SFDVKD. Trimming cost V 7 bases and J 3 bases; bases outside gene matches: 16. The chain's CDR3 is CATSPGLAGFLIGDTGELFF. The DNA of the CDR3 is TGTGCCACCAGCCCGGGACTAGCGGGATTTTTAATCGGGGACACCGGGGAGCTGTTTTTT.

This chain uses TRBV4-1 with TRBJ1-1, with 10 bases fitting TRBD1. Germline CDR1 is MGHRA and CDR2 is YSYEKL. The CDR3 has 19 residues. V lost 6 bases and J lost 3; bases outside the gene matches: 19. The CDR3 sequence is CASRNDRGQIIRWDTEAFF. The CDR3 coding sequence is TGCGCCAGCAGAAACGACAGGGGGCAAATAATCCGGTGGGACACTGAAGCTTTCTTT.

This chain connects TRBV7-9 to TRBJ1-1, with 10 bases matching TRBD1. The V segment lost 4 bases and the J segment 4 bases; nucleotides outside the gene matches: 9. This CDR3 has 16 residues. Germline V gives CDR1 SEHNR, CDR2 FQNEAQ (reference sequence). The CDR3 DNA follows: TGTGCCAGCAGCTCCAGGGGACAGGGGACAGTCACTGAAGCTTTCTTT. Protein: CASSSRGQGTVTEAFF. The entire variable domain, with the rest obtained from reference TRBV7-9 and TRBJ1-1, is as follows: DTGVSQNPRHKITKRGQNVTFRCDPISEHNRLYWYRQTLGQGPEFLTYFQNEAQLEKSRLLSDRFSAERPKGSFSTLEIQRTEQGDSAMYLCASSSRGQGTVTEAFFGQGTRLTVV.

The DNA of the CDR3 is TGTGCCAGCAGCGTACTGGGGACACAGGGAGATACGCAGTATTTT. As protein: CASSVLGTQGDTQYF. The J gene is TRBJ2-3, the V gene TRBV9; the D gene is possibly TRBD1 (6 bases). The length of the CDR3 is 15 residues. Germline V gene lookup returns CDR1 SGDLS and CDR2 YYNGEE. Trimming took 1 base from V and 5 from J, leaving 14 bases between them.

This rearrangement joins TRBV5-1 to TRBJ2-7, with 10 bases identical to TRBD1. V was pared by 4 bases and J by 7 bases, with 14 bases of the junction left unmatched. CDR3 length: 16 residues. CDR1 is SGHRS, CDR2 YFSETQ, per germline. This CDR3 reads CASSDYPGTGVGEQYF. CDR3 DNA: TGCGCCAGCAGCGATTACCCCGGGACAGGGGTTGGGGAGCAGTACTTC.

The chain is built from TRBV9 and TRBJ2-5; 11 bases map to TRBD2. The V and J ends lost 7 bases and 2 bases, in that order; junction bases with no gene match: 7. CDR1 and CDR2 (germline): SGDLS, YYNGEE. This CDR3 spans 15 amino acids. The CDR3 region is CASAPGTSGQETQYF. DNA of the CDR3: TGTGCCAGCGCCCCCGGGACTAGCGGACAAGAGACCCAGTACTTC.

The V call is TRBV19, the J call TRBJ2-1, with TRBD2 matching over 10 bases. V lost 8 bases, J lost 4 bases, and 2 bases stayed unmatched. The CDR3 length is 13 residues. Per germline, CDR1 LNHDA and CDR2 SQIVND (reference sequence). The CDR3 DNA reads as TGTGCCAGTGCTAGCGGGAGTTACAATGAGCAGTTCTTC. This gives the protein CASASGSYNEQFF. Drawing the rest from reference TRBV19 and TRBJ2-1, the complete variable domain is DGGITQSPKYLFRKEGQNVTLSCEQNLNHDAMYWYRQDPGQGLRLIYYSQIVNDFQKGDIAEGYSVSREKKESFPLTVTSAQKNPTAFYLCASASGSYNEQFFGPGTRLTVL.

The CDR3 loop is CASSQNRAPNSPLHF. For the CDR3, the DNA is TGTGCCAGCAGTCAAAACAGGGCGCCTAATTCACCCCTCCACTTT. The V call is TRBV6-5, the J call TRBJ1-6, with a weak D call TRBD1 (6 bases). The germline V gene has CDR1 MNHEY and CDR2 SVGAGI. This CDR3 is built from 15 residues. Trimming stripped 5 bases from V and 6 bases from J, with 14 bases between.

This chain uses TRBV6-2 or TRBV6-3 with TRBJ1-1; TRBD1 matches 10 bases. In germline, CDR1 is MNHEY, CDR2 SVGEGT. This CDR3 region has 14 residues. Trimming removed 6 bases from V and 5 bases from J; junction bases left unmatched: 6. The CDR3 is CASSRRTGGTEAFF. The CDR3 nucleotides read TGTGCCAGCAGCCGAAGGACAGGGGGGACTGAAGCTTTCTTT.

The chain is built from TRBV6-6 and TRBJ1-5; TRBD1 might be the D (6 bases). The CDR3 loop spans 12 amino acids. V lost 7 bases and J 6 bases, leaving 10 bases between the germline ends. The germline gives CDR1 MNHNY, CDR2 SVGAGI (reference sequence). In DNA, the CDR3 is TGTGCCAGCAAACAGGGTCGTCAGCCCCAGCATTTT. Translated, it gives CASKQGRQPQHF.

V gene TRBV15 combines with J gene TRBJ1-1, with D perhaps TRBD1 (6 bases). Per germline, CDR1 LNHNV and CDR2 YYDKDF (reference sequence). V lost 3 bases and J lost 4, with 9 bases in between. This CDR3 has 13 amino acids. This chain's CDR3 is CATSSIQGTEAFF. The CDR3 coding sequence is TGTGCCACCAGCAGCATACAGGGCACTGAAGCTTTCTTT.

The V gene is TRBV28, the J gene TRBJ1-5; maybe TRBD1 (6 bases). V lost 1 base to trimming and J lost 11 bases, with 12 bases between them. This CDR3 is 13 amino acids long. Germline V CDR1 and CDR2: MDHEN, SYDVKM. In DNA form, the CDR3 reads TGTGCCAGCAGTTTATATGGGGGCCAGTCCCAGCATTTT. The encoded protein is CASSLYGGQSQHF.

This clone was detected once. V usage is TRBV30 and J usage is TRBJ2-6, with TRBD1 matching 8 bases. CDR1 and CDR2 from the germline V gene are GTSNPN and SVGIG (reference sequence). This CDR3 has 16 amino acids. The junction had 6 bases not matched to a gene; V was cut back by 5 bases and J by 0 bases. This chain's CDR3 is CAWLDRDGSGANVLTF. As DNA, the CDR3 is TGTGCCTGGTTGGACAGGGATGGCTCTGGGGCCAACGTCCTGACTTTC.

The chain joins TRBV7-2 to TRBJ1-2, with 7 bases lining up with TRBD1. After removal of 2 bases from V and 7 bases from J, the junction contained 7 bases not matched to a gene. Germline CDR1 and CDR2: SGHTA and FQGNSA. CDR3 length: 14 residues. The CDR3 loop is CASSLPGQVVGYTF. The CDR3 nucleotides are TGTGCCAGCAGCTTACCAGGACAGGTTGTTGGCTACACCTTC.